The 25 T cell receptor beta chains below were found in one sample sequenced in a study of response to subunit inactivated influenza vaccine (dated by TCRdb to the late 2010s). Receptor amplification or capture employed RT-PCR. For sequencing, an Illumina HiSeq 2500 was employed. TCRdb reanalyzed the raw reads on its own, using fastp at Q25 for trimming and MiXCR for clone calling, and kept in-frame beta chains. Entries are consolidated by CDR3 protein sequence, retaining the most common genes and DNA. The table for this sample lists around 520,000 distinct CDR3 sequences; roughly 23% of them were counted only once. The top ten constitute under 2.5% of the sample. Source: CD4+ T cells sorted from PBMCs, taken 5 days after vaccination. The receptor set was obtained from a man aged 45-60 years who received an inactivated influenza vaccine. Donor details come from another sample of the same person, matched by shared clones.

The chain links TRBV28 to TRBJ2-7, with TRBD1 identical over 7 bases. The CDR3 has 15 residues. The germline CDR1 and CDR2 sequences are MDHEN and SYDVKM. V lost 2 bases to trimming and J lost 0 bases; unmatched junction nucleotides: 4. CDR3 in DNA: TGTGCCAGCAGTTTAGGGACAGATAGCTCCTACGAGCAGTACTTC. Translation gives CASSLGTDSSYEQYF.

The V call is TRBV6-1, the J call TRBJ1-3; weak D call: TRBD1 (6 bases). Looked up from germline, CDR1 is MNHNS and CDR2 is SASEGT. CDR3 size: 15 residues. Trimming removed 5 bases at V and 0 bases at J, with 11 bases between. This chain's CDR3 is CASSTDRSSGNTIYF. In DNA form, the CDR3 reads TGTGCCAGCAGTACAGACAGGAGCTCTGGAAACACCATATATTTT.

This clonotype was observed a handful of times. The rearrangement joins TRBV28 to TRBJ1-5; unclear D gene. The CDR3 length is 15 residues. Trimming cost V 7 bases and J 0 bases, with 13 bases left between them. Germline loops: CDR1 MDHEN, CDR2 SYDVKM. The CDR3, as DNA: TGTGCCAGCACACAACCCAACTTTAGCAATCAGCCCCAGCATTTT. Protein: CASTQPNFSNQPQHF.

V and J are TRBV6-5 and TRBJ2-6; maybe TRBD2 (6 bases). This CDR3 has 18 amino acids. Germline lookup yields CDR1 MNHEY and CDR2 SVGAGI. Deletions cut 2 bases from V and 1 base from J, with 15 bases between. CDR3 region: CASSYGGMGSSGANVLTF. The CDR3 region has the DNA TGTGCCAGCAGTTACGGGGGGATGGGGTCTTCTGGGGCCAACGTCCTGACTTTC.

This chain's CDR3 is CASSLPGQANSPLHF. DNA for the CDR3: TGTGCCAGCAGCTTACCGGGACAGGCGAATTCACCCCTCCACTTT. The V and J genes are TRBV7-9 and TRBJ1-6; 8 bases agree with TRBD1. J gave up 7 bases and V 2 bases, and 4 bases lay outside the gene matches. Germline loops: CDR1 SEHNR, CDR2 FQNEAQ (reference sequence). This CDR3 is 15 amino acids long.

This chain links TRBV25-1 with TRBJ2-5, with 7 nucleotides matching TRBD1. Looked up from germline, CDR1 is MGHDK and CDR2 is SYGVNS. This CDR3 contains 14 residues. With 1 base clipped from V and 8 bases from J, the junction kept 7 bases outside the gene matches. For the CDR3, the DNA is TGTGCCAGCAGTGAATTGACAGGGTTAGACACCCAGTACTTC. It codes for CASSELTGLDTQYF. Using reference TRBV25-1 and TRBJ2-5 for the parts outside the CDR3, the full variable domain is EADIYQTPRYLVIGTGKKITLECSQTMGHDKMYWYQQDPGMELHLIHYSYGVNSTEKGDLSSESTVSRIRTEHFPLTLESARPSHTSQYLCASSELTGLDTQYFGPGTRLLVL.

The V gene is TRBV6-2 or TRBV6-3, the J gene TRBJ1-5, with D possibly TRBD1 on 5 matching bases. The V gene lost 2 bases and the J gene lost 1 base, with 6 bases spanning the gap. This CDR3 has 14 amino acids. Germline CDR1 MNHEY, CDR2 SVGEGT. CDR3 DNA: TGTGCCAGCAGTTACGGGGCGAGCAATCAGCCCCAGCATTTT. Translation: CASSYGASNQPQHF.

This clonotype has more than one count but fewer than ten. This chain links TRBV20-1 with TRBJ2-3, with D possibly being TRBD1 (6 bases). The CDR3 sequence is 15 residues long. V shed 1 base and J shed 3 bases, with 14 bases lying between them. In germline, CDR1 is DFQATT, CDR2 SNEGSKA (reference sequence). The CDR3 coding sequence is TGCAGTGCTAGAGGGGGGCAGGGGAAAACAGATACGCAGTATTTT. Its protein is CSARGGQGKTDTQYF.

The chain carries TRBV6-1 and TRBJ2-5; 7 bases are shared with TRBD2. Germline loops: CDR1 MNHNS, CDR2 SASEGT. The V segment lost 5 bases and the J segment 1 base; nucleotides outside the gene matches: 10. This CDR3 region has 16 residues. The CDR3 coding sequence is TGTGCCAGCAGTCGTCCGGGACTACGAAGCCAAGAGACCCAGTACTTC. Its protein product is CASSRPGLRSQETQYF.

The V gene is TRBV11-2, the J gene TRBJ2-1; D is uncertain. Germline V lookup: CDR1 SGHAT, CDR2 FQNNGV. The CDR3 is 18 residues long. The V and J ends lost 0 bases and 4 bases respectively, with 19 bases between them. The CDR3 sequence: CASSLDGLIGVVYNEQFF. CDR3 nucleotides: TGTGCCAGCAGCTTAGACGGGTTGATCGGAGTGGTTTACAATGAGCAGTTCTTC.

The sample holds a few counts of this clonotype. The chain carries TRBV4-2 and TRBJ1-3; D might be TRBD1 (5 bases). The CDR3 is 14 residues long. Germline values: CDR1 LGHNA, CDR2 YNFKEQ. The V and J ends lost 0 bases and 2 bases respectively, with 5 bases between them. The DNA for the CDR3 is TGTGCCAGCAGCCAAGAGGGACCTGGAAACACCATATATTTT. This gives the protein CASSQEGPGNTIYF.

The chain carries TRBV7-2 and TRBJ1-4, with D possibly TRBD1 on 5 matching bases. The CDR3 contains 15 residues. From germline, CDR1 is SGHTA and CDR2 FQGNSA. V shed 4 bases and J shed 5 bases, with 14 bases lying between them. The CDR3 nucleotides are TGTGCCAGCAGCTCTACCGGGACCGCAAATGAAAAACTGTTTTTT. Its protein product is CASSSTGTANEKLFF. The full variable domain, rest sourced from reference TRBV7-2 and TRBJ1-4, is GAGVSQSPSNKVTEKGKDVELRCDPISGHTALYWYRQSLGQGLEFLIYFQGNSAPDKSGLPSDRFSAERTGGSVSTLTIQRTQQEDSAVYLCASSSTGTANEKLFFGSGTQLSVL.

This rearrangement joins TRBV4-2 to TRBJ2-2; unclear D gene. The CDR3 runs to 16 residues. V gave up 2 bases and J gave up 2 bases, with 12 bases separating them. The germline gives CDR1 LGHNA, CDR2 YNFKEQ. The CDR3 coding sequence is TGTGCCAGCAGCCAAAGGGTGGGCACCAACACCGGGGAGCTGTTTTTT. It yields the protein CASSQRVGTNTGELFF.

Many counts were recorded for this clonotype. V usage is TRBV7-8 and J usage is TRBJ2-1, with 10 nucleotides matching TRBD2. In germline, CDR1 is SGHVS, CDR2 FQNEAQ. Trimming at V came to 0 bases and at J to 0 bases, leaving 5 bases not matched to a gene. This CDR3 has 18 amino acids. The CDR3 region has the DNA TGTGCCAGCAGCTTAGCAGGACTAGCGGAGATCTCCTACAATGAGCAGTTCTTC. This gives the protein CASSLAGLAEISYNEQFF.

This clonotype was detected only a few times. The chain recombines TRBV4-3 with TRBJ2-5; 12 bases fit TRBD2. With 4 bases clipped from V and 5 bases from J, the junction kept 8 bases outside the gene matches. This CDR3 is built from 16 residues. Germline V gives CDR1 LGHNA, CDR2 YSLEER. The CDR3 sequence: CASSLYPGLAGETQYF. Written as DNA, the CDR3 is TGCGCCAGCAGCCTTTACCCGGGACTAGCGGGTGAGACCCAGTACTTC.

This clonotype was picked up a small number of times. The J gene is TRBJ2-1, the V gene TRBV12-3 or TRBV12-4, with 10 bases aligning to TRBD2. J was trimmed by 6 bases and V by 6 bases; bases with no gene match: 8. The CDR3 has 15 amino acids. DNA for the CDR3: TGTGCCAGCAGGGGGGGACTAGCGAGCCTCAATGAGCAGTTCTTC. It specifies CASRGGLASLNEQFF.

The gene calls are TRBV12-3 or TRBV12-4 and TRBJ1-2; 9 positions agree with TRBD1. V lost 4 bases and J lost 8; bases outside the gene matches: 5. This CDR3 region has 13 residues. This CDR3 is CASSWTGANGYTF. The CDR3 nucleotides read TGTGCCAGCAGTTGGACAGGGGCGAACGGCTACACCTTC.

This chain links TRBV20-1 with TRBJ2-7; no clear D gene. This CDR3 has 13 residues. From germline, CDR1 is DFQATT and CDR2 SNEGSKA (reference sequence). V was clipped by 5 bases and J by 4 bases, with 15 bases between them. The CDR3 sequence: CSAHVPAPYEQYF. In DNA, the CDR3 is TGCAGTGCTCACGTCCCAGCGCCTTACGAGCAGTACTTC.

This clonotype was detected only a few times. The rearrangement joins TRBV6-5 to TRBJ1-2; 8 bases are a match to TRBD1. V lost 2 bases, J lost 8 bases, and 10 bases stayed unmatched. The length of the CDR3 is 15 residues. CDR1 and CDR2 (germline): MNHEY, SVGAGI. In DNA, the CDR3 is TGTGCCAGCAGTTACGGGGCAGGGGGCGCGCGGGGCTACACCTTC. This gives the protein CASSYGAGGARGYTF.

The rearrangement joins TRBV18 to TRBJ2-5; TRBD1 might be the D (6 bases). V gave up 5 bases and J gave up 2 bases, with 9 bases separating them. CDR1 is KGHSH and CDR2 is LQKENI in the germline V gene. This CDR3 has 13 residues. The CDR3 bases are TGTGCCAGCTCAGGGGGCCAGCAAGAGACCCAGTACTTC. This sequence encodes CASSGGQQETQYF.

This clonotype appeared a few times. The CDR3 coding sequence is TGTGCCAGCCGTGGGGGAGGAGGCGAGCAGTACTTC. As protein: CASRGGGGEQYF. The chain uses TRBV10-3 and TRBJ2-7; D is possibly TRBD2 (6 bases). Trimming took off 10 bases at V and 6 bases at J, with 16 bases between the two ends. The germline V gene encodes CDR1 ENHRY and CDR2 SYGVKD. This CDR3 is 12 amino acids long.

The J gene is TRBJ2-5, the V gene TRBV27, with TRBD2 identical over 7 bases. Per the germline V gene, CDR1 is MNHEY and CDR2 is SMNVEV (reference sequence). The junction had 11 bases not matched to a gene; V was cut back by 7 bases and J by 6 bases. The CDR3 is 14 amino acids. The CDR3 DNA reads TGTGCCAGCAAGGGAATCGGCGGGAGTCAGACCCAGTACTTC. Its protein product is CASKGIGGSQTQYF.

This clonotype has a handful of counts. The CDR3 nucleotides are TGTGCCAGCAGCTATACAGGCAATCAGCCCCAGCATTTT. This gives the protein CASSYTGNQPQHF. The chain recombines TRBV12-3 or TRBV12-4 with TRBJ1-5, with no clear D. This CDR3 has 13 residues. Trimming shortened V by 6 bases and J by 2 bases, and 8 bases separated the two germline ends.

A few counts support this clonotype. This chain joins TRBV27 and TRBJ1-6; the D is unclear. V was pared by 2 bases and J by 10 bases, with 9 bases between. Germline lookup yields CDR1 MNHEY and CDR2 SMNVEV (reference sequence). This CDR3 spans 13 amino acids. The CDR3 DNA reads as TGTGCCAGCAGTTTAGGGATAGCGTCACCCCTCCACTTT. Amino acid sequence: CASSLGIASPLHF.

The chain combines TRBV6-2 or TRBV6-3 with TRBJ2-3, with 9 positions matching TRBD2. Trimming at V came to 1 base and at J to 0 bases, leaving 8 bases not matched to a gene. CDR1 and CDR2 (germline): MNHEY, SVGEGT. There are 18 residues in the CDR3. Written as DNA, the CDR3 is TGTGCCAGCAGTTACTTCCCGGGACTAGCAGACAGCACAGATACGCAGTATTTT. It translates to CASSYFPGLADSTDTQYF.